These 3 T cell receptor beta chains came from one sample sequenced in a study of metastatic and nonmetastatic thyroid tumors. TCRdb re-called the PCR reads with MiXCR. Found here are about 2,900 clones, roughly 35% of them singletons; the top ten hold around 20%. Patients were all untreated before their thyroid surgery. Sequencing was performed on tumor tissue. The receptors come from a female donor with papillary thyroid cancer or a benign thyroid nodule (not recorded which). Some clones in this sample may be carry-over from other donors' samples.

V usage is TRBV2 and J usage is TRBJ2-1; 7 bases match TRBD1. The CDR3 spans 13 residues. CDR1 and CDR2 from the germline V gene are SNHLY and FYNNEI. V gave up 10 bases and J gave up 8 bases; unmatched junction bases: 11. CDR3 nucleotides: TGTGCCACCAAAGGGACAGAGGGGGATGAGCAGTTCTTC. Residues: CATKGTEGDEQFF. Full variable domain (rest looked up from reference TRBV2 and TRBJ2-1): EPEVTQTPSHQVTQMGQEVILRCVPISNHLYFYWYRQILGQKVEFLVSFYNNEISEKSEIFDDQFSVERPDGSNFTLKIRSTKLEDSAMYFCATKGTEGDEQFFGPGTRLTVL.

This clone was detected a few times. Relative to the germline gene, one junction end is altered; a read error may explain this. The CDR3 sequence is CANSYGDGAAFF. CDR3 DNA: TGTGCCAACAGTTACGGGGATGGGGCAGCTTTCTTT. The chain couples TRBV6-6 to TRBJ1-1; weak D call: TRBD1 (5 bases). The CDR3 covers 12 residues. Per germline, CDR1 MNHNY and CDR2 SVGAGI (reference sequence).

The sample holds one count of this clone. J is TRBJ1-1 and V is TRBV30, with D maybe TRBD1 (5 bases). Germline lookup yields CDR1 GTSNPN and CDR2 SVGIG (reference sequence). V shed 8 bases and J shed 1 base, with 14 bases lying between them. This CDR3 is built from 13 residues. The CDR3, as DNA: TGTGCCGGGCAATGGGGGAGGAACACTGAAGCTTTCTTT. Translated, it gives CAGQWGRNTEAFF.